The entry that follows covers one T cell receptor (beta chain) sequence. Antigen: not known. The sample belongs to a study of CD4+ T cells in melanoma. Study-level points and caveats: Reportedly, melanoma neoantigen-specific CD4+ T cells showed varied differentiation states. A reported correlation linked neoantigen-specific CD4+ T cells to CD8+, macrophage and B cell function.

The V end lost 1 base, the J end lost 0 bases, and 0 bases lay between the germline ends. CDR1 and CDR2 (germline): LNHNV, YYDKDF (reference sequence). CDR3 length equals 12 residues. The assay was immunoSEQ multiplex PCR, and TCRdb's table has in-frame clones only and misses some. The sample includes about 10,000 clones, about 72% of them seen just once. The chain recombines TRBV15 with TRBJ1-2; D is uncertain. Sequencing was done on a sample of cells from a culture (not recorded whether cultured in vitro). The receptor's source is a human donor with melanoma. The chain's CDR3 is CATSRANYGYTF. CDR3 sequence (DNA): TGTGCCACCAGCAGAGCTAACTATGGCTACACCTTC.